This is a list of T cell receptor beta chains from one sample in a study of cytomegalovirus exposure and HLA in healthy donors. Clones were read by immunoSEQ multiplex PCR, and TCRdb kept only the in-frame ones, dropping some. The data hold 150,000 to 200,000 clones, with roughly 85% observed a single time. Material: PBMCs. The receptors were sampled from a woman in her fifties or sixties in good health and CMV-seronegative. Both conserved end residues are part of each CDR3. The D gene is left open where the match is weak. The size of a clone is reported for some rows only, either as once, few or many, or as a class for expanded clones.

v_call	d_call	clone_size	j_call	cdr3_aa	cdr3_nt
TRBV7-2	TRBD2	few	TRBJ2-3	CASSLQGLDGDTQYF	TGTGCCAGCAGCCTTCAAGGACTAGACGGGGATACGCAGTATTTT
TRBV5-6	TRBD1	NA	TRBJ1-3	CASSLWAGGGNTIYF	TGTGCCAGCAGCTTGTGGGCAGGGGGCGGAAACACCATATATTTT
TRBV5-1	TRBD2	few	TRBJ2-7	CASSPQLAGGPYEQYF	TGCGCCAGCAGCCCCCAATTAGCGGGAGGCCCCTACGAGCAGTACTTC
TRBV18	NA	NA	TRBJ1-1	CASSQQGVNTEAFF	TGTGCCAGCTCTCAACAGGGAGTTAACACTGAAGCTTTCTTT
TRBV5-1	NA	NA	TRBJ2-2	CASSLNTGELFF	TGCGCCAGCAGCCTTAACACCGGGGAGCTGTTTTTT
TRBV6-6	TRBD1	NA	TRBJ2-1	CASSSRGTGKWSEQFF	TGTGCCAGCAGTTCACGAGGGACAGGTAAATGGTCTGAGCAGTTCTTC
TRBV6-5	TRBD1	NA	TRBJ1-1	CASRMGQGGEAFF	TGTGCCAGCAGGATGGGACAGGGGGGTGAAGCTTTCTTT
TRBV6-6	TRBD2	once	TRBJ2-3	CASSYWREADTDTQYF	TGTGCCAGCAGTTATTGGCGGGAGGCAGACACAGATACGCAGTATTTT
TRBV7-9	TRBD2	NA	TRBJ2-7	CASSLGREGLGEQYF	TGTGCCAGCAGCTTAGGCCGGGAGGGCCTTGGCGAGCAGTACTTC
TRBV28	NA	NA	TRBJ1-1	CASSFGGARVNTEAFF	TGTGCCAGCAGTTTTGGGGGGGCCAGGGTGAACACTGAAGCTTTCTTT
TRBV7-9	TRBD2	NA	TRBJ2-7	CASTTEVAGAYEQYF	TGTGCCAGCACCACTGAGGTAGCGGGAGCCTACGAGCAGTACTTC
TRBV19	NA	NA	TRBJ2-5	CASSPSQETQYF	TGTGCCAGTAGTCCCAGTCAAGAGACCCAGTACTTC
TRBV7-9	TRBD1	NA	TRBJ1-2	CASSLGGQGAGYTF	TGTGCCAGCAGCTTAGGAGGGCAGGGGGCCGGCTACACCTTC
TRBV10-2	TRBD1	NA	TRBJ1-2	CASSEGQGPYGYTF	TGCGCCAGCAGTGAAGGACAGGGCCCCTATGGCTACACCTTC
TRBV27	NA	NA	TRBJ1-5	CASSFNRQSNQPQHF	TGTGCCAGCAGTTTTAATCGACAAAGCAATCAGCCCCAGCATTTT
TRBV27	NA	NA	TRBJ2-7	CASSSPGLGEQYF	TGTGCCAGCAGTTCGCCGGGACTGGGGGAGCAGTACTTC
TRBV27	TRBD1	NA	TRBJ2-1	CASSLRGQGSGSGYNEQFF	TGTGCCAGCAGTTTACGGGGACAGGGGAGCGGGAGTGGTTACAATGAGCAGTTCTTC
TRBV30	NA	NA	TRBJ2-7	CAWSRGGEQYF	TGTGCCTGGTCGAGGGGGGGCGAGCAGTACTTC
TRBV28	NA	once	TRBJ2-7	CASLNGASYEQYF	TGTGCCAGCCTAAATGGGGCATCTTACGAGCAGTACTTC
TRBV6-1	TRBD1	NA	TRBJ1-1	CASSPTGGNPETFF	TGTGCCAGCAGTCCTACAGGGGGGAATCCGGAAACTTTCTTT
TRBV2	NA	NA	TRBJ2-6	CASRLEGSGANVLTF	TGTGCCAGCAGACTAGAGGGATCTGGGGCCAACGTCCTGACTTTC
TRBV7-2	TRBD1	NA	TRBJ2-5	CASSLRTGAPFQETQYF	TGTGCCAGCAGCCTAAGGACAGGGGCCCCTTTCCAAGAGACCCAGTACTTC
TRBV7-2	TRBD2	NA	TRBJ2-1	CASSLGLAGEQFF	TGTGCCAGCAGCTTAGGGCTAGCGGGTGAGCAGTTCTTC
TRBV27	NA	once	TRBJ1-1	CASSLLDYTEAFF	TGTGCCAGCAGTTTATTAGACTACACTGAAGCTTTCTTT
TRBV19	NA	NA	TRBJ2-2	CASSIEGARELFF	TGTGCCAGTAGTATTGAAGGGGCCAGGGAGCTGTTTTTT
TRBV19	TRBD1	NA	TRBJ1-5	CASSPGQGKRDNQPQHF	TGTGCCAGTAGTCCGGGACAGGGAAAAAGGGACAATCAGCCCCAGCATTTT
TRBV30	NA	NA	TRBJ2-1	CAWSRRANNEQFF	TGTGCCTGGTCCCGGCGGGCGAACAATGAGCAGTTCTTC
TRBV15	NA	few	TRBJ2-5	CATSTGVQETQYF	TGTGCCACCAGCACGGGGGTCCAAGAGACCCAGTACTTC
TRBV7-2	NA	NA	TRBJ2-7	CASSLTAGEQYF	TGTGCCAGCAGCTTGACTGCGGGCGAGCAGTACTTC
TRBV9	TRBD2	few	TRBJ2-5	CASSPGEGRDETQYF	TGTGCCAGCAGCCCGGGGGAGGGGCGCGATGAGACCCAGTACTTC
TRBV7-8	NA	NA	TRBJ2-3	CASSLARGVSTDTQYF	TGTGCCAGCAGCTTAGCGCGCGGGGTCAGCACAGATACGCAGTATTTT
TRBV5-1	NA	NA	TRBJ2-7	CASSLSDSRTVSYEQYF	TGCGCCAGCAGCTTGTCTGACAGTAGGACCGTCTCCTACGAGCAGTACTTC
TRBV4-1	TRBD1	NA	TRBJ2-1	CASSQADLPTGALFF	TGCGCCAGCAGCCAAGCAGACCTGCCGACAGGGGCTCTGTTCTTC
TRBV27	TRBD2	NA	TRBJ2-3	CASSYTSGASTDTQYF	TGTGCCAGCAGTTACACTAGCGGGGCTAGCACAGATACGCAGTATTTT
TRBV7-2	TRBD2	NA	TRBJ2-1	CASSLGTSGSYNEQFF	TGTGCCAGCAGCTTAGGGACTAGCGGGAGCTACAATGAGCAGTTCTTC
TRBV5-1	TRBD2	NA	TRBJ2-7	CASSLGLAGEYSIGRSSEQYF	TGCGCCAGCAGCCTCGGACTAGCGGGAGAATATAGTATCGGTAGGTCGAGCGAGCAGTACTTC
TRBV9	TRBD1	NA	TRBJ2-7	CASSGNPQGGYEQYF	TGTGCCAGCAGCGGGAATCCACAGGGGGGCTACGAGCAGTACTTC
TRBV11-2	TRBD1	NA	TRBJ1-2	CASSLDRNRGYGYTF	TGTGCCAGCAGCTTAGATAGGAACAGGGGTTATGGCTACACCTTC
TRBV7-3	TRBD1	NA	TRBJ2-7	CASSSRGDSSYEQYF	TGTGCCAGCAGCTCCCGTGGGGACAGCTCCTACGAGCAGTACTTC
TRBV7-9	TRBD1	NA	TRBJ1-5	CASSRGQGDNQPQHF	TGTGCCAGCAGCCGTGGACAGGGAGACAATCAGCCCCAGCATTTT
TRBV28	TRBD2	NA	TRBJ2-1	CASSLGASGAPNNEQFF	TGTGCCAGCAGTTTAGGGGCTAGCGGAGCCCCCAACAATGAGCAGTTCTTC
TRBV21-1	NA	once	TRBJ1-1	CASSPYSSDRGGESVTEAFF	TGTGCCAGCAGCCCTTATTCCTCGGACAGGGGGGGTGAAAGTGTCACTGAAGCTTTCTTT
TRBV27	NA	NA	TRBJ1-1	CASTNMNTEAFF	TGTGCCAGCACAAACATGAACACTGAAGCTTTCTTT
TRBV5-1	NA	NA	TRBJ2-3	CASSLASSTDTQYF	TGCGCCAGCAGCTTGGCTAGTTCCACAGATACGCAGTATTTT
TRBV30	NA	NA	TRBJ2-5	CAWAQETQYF	TGTGCCTGGGCGCAAGAGACCCAGTACTTC